One and the same sample provided the 4 T cell receptor beta chains below, sequenced in a study of T-cell reconstitution after alpha-beta-depleted transplantation in children. As it was prepared, the TCRbeta library received unique molecular identifiers. One entry per CDR3 protein results from TCRdb running MiXCR on the PCR reads. The sample has approximately 210,000 distinct CDR3 sequences, 13% to 15% seen once; the top ten hold roughly 13%. Sequences were derived from PBMCs from the stem cell graft donor, sampled from the stem cell graft. These receptors were collected from a human donor who donated a stem cell graft to a child with acute lymphoblastic leukemia.

This clonotype was seen repeatedly, ten times or more. The chain employs TRBV12-3 or TRBV12-4 and TRBJ2-1, with TRBD2 matching over 8 bases. CDR3 length equals 16 residues. With V trimmed by 6 bases and J by 5 bases, 12 bases remained unmatched. CDR3 DNA sequence: TGTGCCAGCAGCCCAAGAAGGGGACTAGACCACAATGAGCAGTTCTTC. Protein sequence: CASSPRRGLDHNEQFF.

This clonotype was recorded many times. The chain couples TRBV11-2 to TRBJ2-5; no clear D. The CDR3 runs 15 residues. Germline V gene sequence: CDR1 SGHAT, CDR2 FQNNGV. Trimming stripped 8 bases from V and 2 bases from J, with 18 bases between. CDR3 nucleotide sequence: TGTGCCAGCGGCGGCATCCGGCTAGGGCAAGAGACCCAGTACTTC. Translated, it gives CASGGIRLGQETQYF.

The genes are TRBV5-1 and TRBJ2-2; 7 bases fit TRBD1. The CDR3 is made up of 13 amino acids. Germline trimming cut 3 bases from V and 7 bases from J; bases unmatched to any gene: 3. Germline assignment: CDR1 SGHRS and CDR2 YFSETQ. The DNA for the CDR3 is TGCGCCAGCAGCTCGGGACAGTTCGGGGAGCTGTTTTTT. It is translated as CASSSGQFGELFF.

This clonotype was seen many times. The V call is TRBV3-1, the J call TRBJ2-7; 7 bases agree with TRBD1. Germline CDR1 and CDR2: LGHDT and YNNKEL (reference sequence). V lost 3 bases, J lost 4 bases, and 6 bases stayed unmatched. The CDR3 totals 14 residues. CDR3 residues: CASSHQGVIYEQYF. CDR3 nucleotides: TGTGCCAGCAGCCACCAGGGGGTGATTTACGAGCAGTACTTC.